Each of the 13 T cell receptor beta chains below was sequenced from the same sample in a study of response to subunit inactivated influenza vaccine. From the RT-PCR reads, TCRdb called clonotypes with MiXCR, one entry per CDR3 protein. Of 490,000 or so distinct CDR3 sequences detected, 7.5% to 8.5% appear once; the ten largest clones hold about an eighth. The sequences come from PBMCs from blood, collected about 23 months after vaccination. Receptor source: a man between 50 and 70 years old who received an inactivated influenza vaccine.

The rearrangement joins TRBV11-2 to TRBJ1-2; the D gene is possibly TRBD1 (6 bases). This CDR3 region has 12 residues. V was trimmed by 4 bases and J by 8 bases, leaving 11 bases between them. The germline V gene has CDR1 SGHAT and CDR2 FQNNGV. Here the CDR3 reads CASSWGQSGYTF. CDR3 nucleotide sequence: TGTGCCAGCAGCTGGGGACAATCGGGCTACACCTTC. The full variable domain, in which reference TRBV11-2 and TRBJ1-2 provide the parts outside the CDR3, is EAGVAQSPRYKIIEKRQSVAFWCNPISGHATLYWYQQILGQGPKLLIQFQNNGVVDDSQLPKDRFSAERLKGVDSTLKIQPAKLEDSAVYLCASSWGQSGYTFGSGTRLTVV.

This rearrangement joins TRBV25-1 to TRBJ2-3; D perhaps matches TRBD1 (5 bases). This CDR3 comprises 14 residues. The V end lost 8 bases, the J end lost 0 bases, and 12 bases lay between the germline ends. CDR1 is MGHDK, CDR2 SYGVNS, per germline. The CDR3 loop is CASLDTGSTDTQYF. The CDR3 region has the DNA TGTGCCAGCTTGGACACGGGTAGCACAGATACGCAGTATTTT. The variable domain in full, completed from reference TRBV25-1 and TRBJ2-3, reads EADIYQTPRYLVIGTGKKITLECSQTMGHDKMYWYQQDPGMELHLIHYSYGVNSTEKGDLSSESTVSRIRTEHFPLTLESARPSHTSQYLCASLDTGSTDTQYFGPGTRLTVL.

J is TRBJ2-1 and V is TRBV20-1; D is undetermined. The ends were cut back, 0 bases at V and 14 bases at J, with 17 bases in the middle. Germline values: CDR1 DFQATT, CDR2 SNEGSKA (reference sequence). The CDR3 covers 13 residues. CDR3 protein: CSARESGWLLEFF. CDR3 DNA sequence: TGCAGTGCTAGAGAATCCGGGTGGCTTTTAGAGTTCTTC.

The V gene is TRBV11-2, the J gene TRBJ2-5; D possibly corresponds to TRBD1 (6 bases). V lost 3 bases and J 5 bases, leaving 13 bases between the germline ends. CDR1 is SGHAT, CDR2 FQNNGV, per germline. This CDR3 contains 14 residues. The CDR3 here is CASSFLQGAETQYF. CDR3 bases: TGTGCCAGCAGCTTCTTACAGGGAGCCGAGACCCAGTACTTC.

This chain links TRBV5-1 with TRBJ2-7; TRBD1 aligns across 8 bases. The ends lost 4 bases at V and 6 bases at J; junction bases unmatched: 12. The CDR3 is 15 amino acids. Germline V CDR1 and CDR2: SGHRS, YFSETQ. CDR3 DNA sequence: TGCGCCAGCAGCCCCCGCCGGGACAGGAACGGCGAGCAGTACTTC. This translates into CASSPRRDRNGEQYF.

The J gene is TRBJ2-2, the V gene TRBV5-6; a weak D match, TRBD1 (5 bases). V was trimmed by 1 base and J by 5 bases, leaving 12 bases between them. Germline CDR1 and CDR2: SGHDT and YYEEEE. The CDR3 loop spans 15 amino acids. Written as DNA, the CDR3 is TGTGCCAGCAGCTTGAGGACACATGGGACCGGGGAGCTGTTTTTT. This sequence encodes CASSLRTHGTGELFF.

This clonotype appeared a few times. This chain uses TRBV4-1 with TRBJ2-5; 9 positions agree with TRBD2. This CDR3 is built from 18 residues. Germline CDR1 and CDR2: MGHRA and YSYEKL. J was trimmed by 4 bases and V by 0 bases; bases with no gene match: 12. CDR3 sequence (DNA): TGCGCCAGCAGCCAAGATACTGCGGGGGGGCCTAGTGGAGAGACCCAGTACTTC. Its translation: CASSQDTAGGPSGETQYF.

This clonotype was recorded a few times. CDR3 sequence: CASSYGTARIATNEKLFF. The CDR3 nucleotides are TGTGCCAGCAGCTACGGGACAGCGAGGATTGCAACTAATGAAAAACTGTTTTTT. The chain combines TRBV11-1 with TRBJ1-4; 7 bases agree with TRBD1. The CDR3 is 18 residues long. The J segment lost 0 bases and the V segment lost 4 bases, leaving 11 bases of the junction unmatched. Germline-derived CDR1 and CDR2 are SGHAT and FQDESV (reference sequence).

This clonotype has only a few counts. CDR3 bases: TGCAGTGCTAGTTATGGCTACACCTTC. Its protein product is CSASYGYTF. V is TRBV20-1 and J is TRBJ1-2; D unresolved. The CDR3 contains 9 residues. V lost 3 bases, J lost 5 bases, and 1 base lay in between. Germline V gene sequence: CDR1 DFQATT, CDR2 SNEGSKA (reference sequence).

The V call is TRBV20-1, the J call TRBJ2-1; D perhaps matches TRBD1 (5 bases). Trimming stripped 6 bases from V and 14 bases from J, with 17 bases between. CDR3 length: 11 amino acids. Germline assignment: CDR1 DFQATT and CDR2 SNEGSKA (reference sequence). The CDR3 bases are TGCAGTGCATCTCCAGGGAATTCTAAGTTCTTC. Translation gives CSASPGNSKFF.

The rearrangement uses TRBV28 and TRBJ2-2; TRBD1 agrees at 8 bases. This CDR3 has 16 amino acids. The trim removed 2 bases at V and 4 bases at J, leaving 6 bases unmatched. Germline assignment: CDR1 MDHEN and CDR2 SYDVKM. DNA of the CDR3: TGTGCCAGCAGTTTAACCCTTACAGGGGGCACCGGGGAGCTGTTTTTT. This gives the protein CASSLTLTGGTGELFF.

This clonotype was observed a handful of times. The rearrangement joins TRBV4-3 to TRBJ1-2; no clear D. V dropped 0 bases and J dropped 0 bases, with 5 bases sitting between them. The CDR3 runs 14 residues. Looked up from germline, CDR1 is LGHNA and CDR2 is YSLEER. This chain's CDR3 is CASSQDIANYGYTF. CDR3 coding DNA: TGCGCCAGCAGCCAAGATATCGCTAACTATGGCTACACCTTC.

At least ten counts were recorded for this clonotype. The gene calls are TRBV7-8 and TRBJ1-5; unclear D gene. The germline gives CDR1 SGHVS, CDR2 FQNEAQ. CDR3 size: 15 residues. The germline V and J ends were trimmed by 1 base and 0 bases, with 7 bases remaining between them. The CDR3 region is CASSLDGFSNQPQHF. In DNA form, the CDR3 reads TGTGCCAGCAGCTTAGACGGTTTTAGCAATCAGCCCCAGCATTTT. The whole variable domain, filled in from reference TRBV7-8 and TRBJ1-5, reads GAGVSQSPRYKVAKRGQDVALRCDPISGHVSLFWYQQALGQGPEFLTYFQNEAQLDKSGLPSDRFFAERPEGSVSTLKIQRTQQEDSAVYLCASSLDGFSNQPQHFGDGTRLSIL.